This T cell receptor beta chain was sequenced for a study of T cell repertoires in cytomegalovirus infection. At the level of the study: CMV infection together with matching HLA type was indicated by public TCR beta signatures.

This clonotype was counted ten times or more. Its antigen is currently unknown. Each CDR3 protein is one row after TCRdb ran MiXCR on the reads. This repertoire shows about 180,000 distinct CDR3 sequences, less than 25% found once; its top ten account for roughly 25%. General study results and limits: Frequencies of public TCR beta families were cumulated, and this identified carriers of CMV plus the relevant HLA. HLA-C-restricted CMV clonotypes gave the most frequent clonotype in two of eight donors.

The CDR3 runs 13 residues. V shed 6 bases and J 1 base; nucleotides not matched to a gene: 2. Per germline, CDR1 LNHDA and CDR2 SQIVND (reference sequence). The clonotype was recovered from a human donor in good health (CMV status not recorded). Some clones in this sample may be carry-over from other donors' samples. The rearrangement joins TRBV19 to TRBJ1-1; 7 bases are shared with TRBD1. Sequenced here: CD8+ T cells from cultured PBMCs, sampled from culture after CMV antigen stimulation. CDR3 residues: CASRRTGNTEAFF. DNA for the CDR3: TGTGCCAGTAGGAGGACAGGGAACACTGAAGCTTTCTTT.